Below are 14 T cell receptor beta chains sequenced from a single sample in a study of CD8 T cells in Susac syndrome (dated by TCRdb to about 2019). The library came from the immunoSEQ multiplex PCR assay. RNA was extracted using the RNeasy kit, and about 0.45 to 1 ug of the RNA was reverse transcribed with random hexamers. TCRdb reworked the public reads: Q25 trimming with fastp, MiXCR clone assembly, productive beta chains retained. Duplicate CDR3 protein sequences are folded into a single record with the most common DNA and genes. A total of about 400,000 distinct CDR3 sequences appear in this sample, approximately 89% of them only once. The ten biggest clones cover about 0.12% of the sample. Sequenced: CD8+ T cells from PBMCs. The source is a human donor with multiple sclerosis.

This clonotype appeared a few times. This rearrangement joins TRBV18 to TRBJ2-3; D possibly corresponds to TRBD1 (5 bases). Trimming shortened V by 3 bases and J by 5 bases, and 6 bases separated the two germline ends. The germline V gene has CDR1 KGHSH and CDR2 LQKENI. This CDR3 contains 12 residues. The CDR3 DNA follows: TGTGCCAGCTCACCGGGGCTAGATACGCAGTATTTT. It translates to CASSPGLDTQYF.

V is TRBV5-1 and J is TRBJ2-1; 7 bases are a match to TRBD1. The CDR3 runs 14 residues. Germline trimming cut 0 bases from V and 7 bases from J; bases unmatched to any gene: 4. Germline-derived CDR1 and CDR2 are SGHRS and YFSETQ. The CDR3 is CASSLGQGTNEQFF. The CDR3 DNA follows: TGCGCCAGCAGCTTGGGACAGGGTACAAATGAGCAGTTCTTC.

This clonotype was seen only once. The chain carries TRBV7-8 and TRBJ1-2, with a tentative D call TRBD1 (6 bases). Germline V CDR1 and CDR2: SGHVS, FQNEAQ. This CDR3 has 16 residues. Trimming pared 1 base from V and 5 bases from J, leaving 17 bases between. For the CDR3, the DNA is TGTGCCAGCAGCTTAGAAAGGGGAGGGGGTTTTTATGGCTACACCTTC. Its protein product is CASSLERGGGFYGYTF.

The chain employs TRBV7-9 and TRBJ2-1; no clear D gene. The V and J ends lost 1 base and 4 bases respectively, with 8 bases between them. The length of the CDR3 is 14 residues. Germline CDR1 and CDR2: SEHNR and FQNEAQ (reference sequence). This CDR3 is CASSLEGNYNEQFF. Written as DNA, the CDR3 is TGTGCCAGCAGCTTAGAGGGAAATTACAATGAGCAGTTCTTC.

The J gene is TRBJ1-2, the V gene TRBV27; tentative D call: TRBD1 (5 bases). V gave up 6 bases and J gave up 0 bases, with 11 bases separating them. Germline CDR1 reads MNHEY; CDR2 reads SMNVEV (reference sequence). This CDR3 contains 14 residues. The CDR3 loop is CASSYGGANYGYTF. CDR3 nucleotides: TGTGCCAGCAGCTATGGGGGTGCTAACTATGGCTACACCTTC.

The chain recombines TRBV24-1 with TRBJ2-1, with no clear D. Germline V gives CDR1 KGHDR, CDR2 SFDVKD. The CDR3 is 13 residues long. V was pared by 2 bases and J by 5 bases, with 6 bases between. CDR3 sequence reads: CATSDSQDNEQFF. The CDR3 DNA reads TGTGCCACCAGTGATTCCCAGGACAATGAGCAGTTCTTC.

This chain joins TRBV19 and TRBJ2-7, with D perhaps given as TRBD1 or TRBD2 (5 bases each). CDR1 is LNHDA and CDR2 is SQIVND in the germline V gene (reference sequence). The V end lost 6 bases, the J end lost 5 bases, and 17 bases lay between the germline ends. The CDR3 is 14 residues long. The CDR3 spells CASSRDGATDEQYF. Written as DNA, the CDR3 is TGTGCCAGTAGCCGAGACGGGGCTACTGACGAGCAGTACTTC.

This clonotype was picked up a small number of times. The rearrangement joins TRBV6-1 to TRBJ1-1, with D perhaps matching TRBD1 (5 bases). The CDR3 has 16 residues. V lost 5 bases to trimming and J lost 2 bases, with 18 bases between them. Germline lookup yields CDR1 MNHNS and CDR2 SASEGT. CDR3 sequence: CASSQGAGTANTEAFF. The CDR3 bases are TGTGCCAGCAGTCAAGGAGCCGGGACGGCAAACACTGAAGCTTTCTTT.

This clonotype was recorded a few times. The chain carries TRBV7-2 and TRBJ2-1, with D unresolved. V dropped 1 base and J dropped 0 bases, with 7 bases sitting between them. CDR1 is SGHTA and CDR2 is FQGNSA in the germline V gene. The CDR3 loop spans 15 amino acids. This CDR3 reads CASSLVGVSYNEQFF. CDR3 sequence (DNA): TGTGCCAGCAGCTTAGTTGGGGTCTCCTACAATGAGCAGTTCTTC.

This clonotype occurred once. The gene calls are TRBV30 and TRBJ1-1; D possibly corresponds to TRBD1 (6 bases). The CDR3 runs to 16 residues. Trimming took 2 bases from V and 0 from J, leaving 16 bases between them. Germline V gives CDR1 GTSNPN, CDR2 SVGIG (reference sequence). DNA of the CDR3: TGTGCCTGGAGTCTACTAGGGGGGTATATGAACACTGAAGCTTTCTTT. Translating it yields CAWSLLGGYMNTEAFF.

CDR3 bases: TGCAGTGCTAGGCGGGAGAAGTCCTACAATGAGCAGTTCTTC. This codes for CSARREKSYNEQFF. The chain joins TRBV20-1 to TRBJ2-1; the match to TRBD2 covers 7 bases. Germline CDR1 DFQATT, CDR2 SNEGSKA (reference sequence). J lost 1 base, V lost 3 bases, and 3 bases had no gene match. The CDR3 is made up of 14 amino acids.

This rearrangement joins TRBV5-4 to TRBJ2-7; D gene unclear. The CDR3 covers 13 residues. Trimming removed 0 bases from V and 3 bases from J, with 7 bases in between. Germline V gene sequence: CDR1 SGHNT, CDR2 YYREEE (reference sequence). The CDR3 here is CASSLDAVYEQYF. CDR3 bases: TGTGCCAGCAGCTTGGATGCAGTCTACGAGCAGTACTTC.

V usage is TRBV28 and J usage is TRBJ1-2; D might be TRBD1 (6 bases). This CDR3 has 14 amino acids. Germline CDR1 reads MDHEN; CDR2 reads SYDVKM. Deletions cut 3 bases from V and 2 bases from J, with 10 bases between. As DNA, the CDR3 is TGTGCCAGCAGTTTTGCGGGGGCAAACTATGGCTACACCTTC. It codes for CASSFAGANYGYTF.

This sequence joins TRBV6-5 and TRBJ2-3; D might be TRBD2 (6 bases). Germline V gene data show CDR1 as MNHEY and CDR2 as SVGAGI. V gave up 2 bases and J gave up 4 bases, with 19 bases separating them. The CDR3 is 17 amino acids. CDR3 nucleotide sequence: TGTGCCAGCAGTTACGTACTCCGCCCTTGGGGGGCAGATACGCAGTATTTT. This gives the protein CASSYVLRPWGADTQYF.